The 26 T cell receptor beta chains reported below all come from one sample, sequenced in a study of early T cells in non-severe SARS-CoV-2 infection. From the 5' RACE reads, TCRdb called clonotypes with MiXCR, one entry per CDR3 protein. Among 83,000 or so distinct CDR3 sequences listed, 8.5% to 12% were seen once. The sample here was whole blood, taken at baseline. The receptors derive from an adult who was a healthcare worker with PCR-confirmed SARS-CoV-2 infection or an uninfected control (not recorded which).

The sample holds many counts of this clonotype. The rearrangement joins TRBV20-1 to TRBJ2-7; D gene uncertain. V lost 0 bases, J lost 0 bases, and 9 bases lay in between. Germline V gene data show CDR1 as DFQATT and CDR2 as SNEGSKA (reference sequence). CDR3 length equals 14 residues. CDR3 in DNA: TGCAGTGCTAGAGATCCCACGAGCTCCTACGAGCAGTACTTC. Translation: CSARDPTSSYEQYF.

This clonotype occurred many times. The V gene is TRBV6-2 or TRBV6-3, the J gene TRBJ2-1, with D possibly called TRBD1 or TRBD2 (5 bases each). Germline V lookup: CDR1 MNHEY, CDR2 SVGEGT. This CDR3 region has 15 residues. Trimming took 6 bases from V and 0 from J, leaving 12 bases between them. The CDR3 sequence: CASRPGTISYNEQFF. DNA of the CDR3: TGTGCCAGCAGACCCGGGACCATCTCCTACAATGAGCAGTTCTTC.

This clonotype was detected only a few times. This chain links TRBV3-1 with TRBJ2-7; tentative D call: TRBD1 (6 bases). The germline V gene encodes CDR1 LGHDT and CDR2 YNNKEL (reference sequence). The CDR3 consists of 13 residues. The ends were cut back, 2 bases at V and 3 bases at J, with 8 bases in the middle. In nucleotides, the CDR3 is TGTGCCAGCAGCCAAAAGGGACACTACGAGCAGTACTTC. It yields the protein CASSQKGHYEQYF.

There are a few counts of this clonotype. The chain uses TRBV7-2 and TRBJ2-5, with a tentative D call TRBD2 (5 bases). The CDR3 is 15 amino acids. Trimming removed 1 base at V and 4 bases at J, with 13 bases between. Germline assignment: CDR1 SGHTA and CDR2 FQGNSA. CDR3 loop: CASSLGTQYRETQYF. The CDR3 DNA sequence: TGTGCCAGCAGCTTAGGGACTCAATACCGAGAGACCCAGTACTTC.

This clonotype was seen a handful of times. The chain has TRBV27 and TRBJ1-4; D gene unclear. The CDR3 covers 14 residues. Germline CDR1 reads MNHEY; CDR2 reads SMNVEV (reference sequence). Trimming removed 0 bases at V and 1 base at J, with 3 bases between. The CDR3 nucleotides are TGTGCCAGCAGTTTATCGGGAACTAATGAAAAACTGTTTTTT. Protein sequence: CASSLSGTNEKLFF.

This clonotype came up a few times. The chain employs TRBV24-1 and TRBJ2-2; TRBD1 is a possible D gene (5 bases). CDR3 length equals 14 residues. The V end lost 2 bases, the J end lost 7 bases, and 10 bases lay between the germline ends. CDR1 KGHDR and CDR2 SFDVKD come from the germline V gene. CDR3 sequence: CATSDWQGGGELFF. The CDR3 DNA follows: TGTGCCACCAGTGATTGGCAGGGCGGCGGGGAGCTGTTTTTT.

This clonotype was seen at least ten times. The chain has TRBV12-3 or TRBV12-4 and TRBJ2-5; TRBD1 aligns across 10 bases. The V segment lost 5 bases and the J segment 4 bases; nucleotides outside the gene matches: 4. This CDR3 contains 14 residues. CDR3 sequence reads: CASSPRDRGETQYF. The CDR3 bases are TGTGCCAGCAGTCCACGGGACAGGGGAGAGACCCAGTACTTC.

This clonotype came up a few times. The chain employs TRBV30 and TRBJ1-5; D gene unclear. V was clipped by 4 bases and J by 9 bases, with 13 bases between them. The CDR3 covers 12 residues. Germline CDR1 GTSNPN, CDR2 SVGIG (reference sequence). The CDR3 sequence is CAWKGLSGPQHF. Written as DNA, the CDR3 is TGTGCCTGGAAGGGTTTGTCGGGGCCCCAGCATTTT.

This clonotype was counted many times. V is TRBV20-1 and J is TRBJ2-2; 8 nucleotides line up with TRBD1. V lost 4 bases and J lost 6; bases outside the gene matches: 4. Germline CDR1 is DFQATT and CDR2 is SNEGSKA (reference sequence). The length of the CDR3 is 13 residues. The CDR3 sequence is CSANRGIAGELFF. The CDR3 coding sequence is TGCAGTGCTAACAGGGGGATCGCCGGGGAGCTGTTTTTT.

This clonotype was detected many times. The rearrangement joins TRBV7-9 to TRBJ1-6, with 7 bases matching TRBD1. Per the germline V gene, CDR1 is SEHNR and CDR2 is FQNEAQ (reference sequence). The CDR3 has 16 residues. Losses at the gene ends were 5 bases for V and 8 bases for J; bases not matched to a gene: 12. CDR3 nucleotide sequence: TGTGCCAGCAGCCATCATGTGGGACAGTCCCATTCACCCCTCCACTTT. Translating it yields CASSHHVGQSHSPLHF.

This clonotype was found a few times. The chain's CDR3 is CSARGGLEQYF. For the CDR3, the DNA is TGCAGTGCTAGAGGAGGTCTCGAGCAGTACTTC. V is TRBV20-1 and J is TRBJ2-7; D gene ambiguous. V lost 1 base and J lost 6, with 7 bases in between. The CDR3 totals 11 residues. Germline CDR1 is DFQATT and CDR2 is SNEGSKA (reference sequence).

In this sample, this clonotype turned up a few times. V gene TRBV7-9 combines with J gene TRBJ2-3; tentatively, D is TRBD1 (6 bases). V was pared by 5 bases and J by 2 bases, with 17 bases between. Looked up from germline, CDR1 is SEHNR and CDR2 is FQNEAQ (reference sequence). The CDR3 length is 16 residues. The CDR3 reads CASSEPGTRITDTQYF. The DNA for the CDR3 is TGTGCCAGCAGCGAACCCGGGACACGGATCACAGATACGCAGTATTTT.

This clonotype was seen only a few times. The genes are TRBV4-1 and TRBJ2-2; D not resolved. V was pared by 4 bases and J by 5 bases, with 14 bases between. The CDR3 totals 15 residues. Germline CDR1 reads MGHRA; CDR2 reads YSYEKL. CDR3 nucleotide sequence: TGCGCCAGCAGCCCCGTGGGTTGGCGGACCGGGGAGCTGTTTTTT. This encodes CASSPVGWRTGELFF.

This clonotype turned up a few times. The CDR3 here is CASSPDSPQETQYF. DNA of the CDR3: TGTGCCAGCAGCCCCGACAGCCCCCAAGAGACCCAGTACTTC. The J gene is TRBJ2-5, the V gene TRBV7-9, with a possible D match to TRBD1 (5 bases). Germline V gives CDR1 SEHNR, CDR2 FQNEAQ (reference sequence). V lost 5 bases, J lost 1 base, and 11 bases lay in between. The CDR3 consists of 14 residues.

In this sample, this clonotype turned up many times. DNA for the CDR3: TGCAGTGCTAGGGACGGGACAGGGGTCCGTGAAGCTTTCTTT. This encodes CSARDGTGVREAFF. The V and J genes are TRBV20-1 and TRBJ1-1; 10 bases map to TRBD1. The junction had 8 bases not matched to a gene; V was cut back by 3 bases and J by 7 bases. Germline loops: CDR1 DFQATT, CDR2 SNEGSKA (reference sequence). CDR3 length: 14 amino acids.

At least ten counts were recorded for this clonotype. The chain recombines TRBV6-2 or TRBV6-3 with TRBJ1-1; D is ambiguous. Germline CDR1 MNHEY, CDR2 SVGEGT. Trimming stripped 3 bases from V and 12 bases from J, with 20 bases between. The CDR3 is 14 amino acids. CDR3 amino acids: CASSYGGIGSVSFF. The CDR3, as DNA: TGTGCCAGCAGTTATGGTGGGATCGGTTCGGTTTCTTTCTTT.

This clonotype was detected only a few times. The chain employs TRBV3-1 and TRBJ2-1; unclear D gene. Trimming cost V 3 bases and J 12 bases, with 9 bases left between them. CDR1 and CDR2 from the germline V gene are LGHDT and YNNKEL (reference sequence). The CDR3 runs to 11 residues. CDR3 in DNA: TGTGCCAGCAGCCATGGCTTATTGCAGTTCTTC. The encoded protein is CASSHGLLQFF.

This clonotype occurred many times. The rearrangement links TRBV2 to TRBJ2-7, with 9 bases aligning to TRBD2. The CDR3 spans 14 residues. V lost 4 bases, J lost 1 base, and 2 bases stayed unmatched. The V gene's germline CDR1 is SNHLY and CDR2 FYNNEI. CDR3 coding DNA: TGTGCCAGCAGTGGGCTAGCGGGGTCCTACGAGCAGTACTTC. Protein: CASSGLAGSYEQYF.

This rearrangement joins TRBV29-1 to TRBJ2-1; 7 bases align to TRBD2. The CDR3 runs to 16 residues. V gave up 4 bases and J gave up 0 bases; unmatched junction bases: 9. The V gene's germline CDR1 is SQVTM and CDR2 ANQGSEA. CDR3: CSVGSGAHHSYNEQFF. The CDR3 DNA sequence: TGCAGCGTTGGGAGCGGGGCCCATCACTCCTACAATGAGCAGTTCTTC.

The chain links TRBV20-1 to TRBJ1-1; TRBD1 might be the D (6 bases). This CDR3 is built from 11 residues. Germline V gives CDR1 DFQATT, CDR2 SNEGSKA (reference sequence). The germline V and J ends were trimmed by 6 bases and 7 bases, with 12 bases remaining between them. CDR3 in amino acids: CSAQGQGEAFF. CDR3 nucleotide sequence: TGCAGTGCGCAGGGGCAGGGTGAAGCTTTCTTT.

A single count supports this clonotype. The chain links TRBV20-1 to TRBJ2-5; no clear D. There are 10 residues in the CDR3. The V gene's germline CDR1 is DFQATT and CDR2 SNEGSKA (reference sequence). V lost 4 bases and J 4 bases, leaving 4 bases between the germline ends. The CDR3 is CSAIRETQYF. DNA for the CDR3: TGCAGTGCTATCCGAGAGACCCAGTACTTC.

This clonotype has just a few counts. This chain links TRBV19 with TRBJ2-1; the match to TRBD2 covers 9 bases. The germline CDR1 and CDR2 sequences are LNHDA and SQIVND (reference sequence). The V and J ends lost 6 bases and 4 bases, in that order; junction bases with no gene match: 10. The CDR3 has 16 residues. Written as DNA, the CDR3 is TGTGCCAGTAGGGAAGCGGGAGGCTCGTGGTACAATGAGCAGTTCTTC. As protein: CASREAGGSWYNEQFF.

The chain carries TRBV7-2 and TRBJ2-3, with no clear D. Germline CDR1 is SGHTA and CDR2 is FQGNSA. Trimming removed 1 base at V and 2 bases at J, with 7 bases between. The CDR3 spans 14 residues. The CDR3 DNA is TGTGCCAGCAGCTTAGAAGGGCACACAGATACGCAGTATTTT. It translates to CASSLEGHTDTQYF.

In its sample, this clonotype was seen a few times. The V and J genes are TRBV6-2 or TRBV6-3 and TRBJ1-1, with D hard to call. Trimming removed 6 bases at V and 1 base at J, with 15 bases between. The CDR3 totals 15 residues. Germline loops: CDR1 MNHEY, CDR2 SVGEGT. This CDR3 is CASRRTYRRNTEAFF. In DNA, the CDR3 is TGTGCCAGCAGACGGACGTACCGGAGGAACACTGAAGCTTTCTTT.

The genes are TRBV28 and TRBJ2-1; 8 bases are shared with TRBD2. V lost 3 bases and J lost 4; bases outside the gene matches: 5. The CDR3 loop spans 15 amino acids. Germline loops: CDR1 MDHEN, CDR2 SYDVKM. CDR3 sequence reads: CASSLLAGRYNEQFF. CDR3 nucleotides: TGTGCCAGCAGTTTGCTAGCGGGCAGATACAATGAGCAGTTCTTC.

The CDR3 DNA is TGTGCCAGCAGCTTATACCAGAATAACACTGAAGCTTTCTTT. Protein: CASSLYQNNTEAFF. The chain couples TRBV11-2 to TRBJ1-1, with D hard to call. Trimming left V 2 bases short and J 2 bases short, with 9 bases between. Germline V gives CDR1 SGHAT, CDR2 FQNNGV. This CDR3 region has 14 residues.